This record concerns one TCR beta chain sequence. The data belong to a study of shared clonotypes between healthy human individuals. The data were produced by immunoSEQ multiplex PCR, yet TCRdb's version contains in-frame clones alone and is incomplete. The table shows roughly 1 million clones, with under 80% occurring only once. The CDR3 totals 14 residues. Germline lookup yields CDR1 MNHEY and CDR2 SVGAGI. The J segment lost 8 bases and the V segment lost 2 bases, leaving 6 bases of the junction unmatched. The receptor was derived from a man aged 18 to 30 in good health. Sequencing was done on a sample of memory CD4+ T cells sorted from blood. The subset: CD45RA-negative fraction. The V gene is TRBV6-5, the J gene TRBJ1-2; TRBD1 matches 9 bases. Written as DNA, the CDR3 is TGTGCCAGCAGTTACGGGGACAGGGCGGGAGGCTACACCTTC. Translated: CASSYGDRAGGYTF.